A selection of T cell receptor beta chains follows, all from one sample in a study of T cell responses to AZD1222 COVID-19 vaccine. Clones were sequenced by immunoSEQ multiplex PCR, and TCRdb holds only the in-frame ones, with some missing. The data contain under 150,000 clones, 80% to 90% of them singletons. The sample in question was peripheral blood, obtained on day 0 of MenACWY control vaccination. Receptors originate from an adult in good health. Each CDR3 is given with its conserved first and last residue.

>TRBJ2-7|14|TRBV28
CASQKAGGSYEQYF
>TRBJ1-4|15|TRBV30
CAWSGGESDAPELFF
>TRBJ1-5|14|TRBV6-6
CASSYVGFNQPQHF
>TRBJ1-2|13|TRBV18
CASSLDRDYGYTF
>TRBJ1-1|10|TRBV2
CASSRYEAFF
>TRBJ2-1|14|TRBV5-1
CASGLAGTHNEQFF
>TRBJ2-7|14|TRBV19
CASKRWDSIYEQYF
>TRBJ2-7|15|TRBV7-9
CASSLDSSLAYEQYF
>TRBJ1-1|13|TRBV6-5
CASSRDRDTEAFF
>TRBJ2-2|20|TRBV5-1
CASSSTGTSGRLGSTGELFF
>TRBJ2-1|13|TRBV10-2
CASSESIYNEQFF
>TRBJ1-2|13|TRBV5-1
CASSFRGDYGYTF
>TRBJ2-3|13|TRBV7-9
CASSPLRDYTQYF
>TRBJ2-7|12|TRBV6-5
CASRDGTNEQYF
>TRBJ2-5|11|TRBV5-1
CASSLDETQYF
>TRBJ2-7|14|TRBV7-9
CASSPRGGSYEQYF
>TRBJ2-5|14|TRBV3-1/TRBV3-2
CASSEGLPAGTQYF
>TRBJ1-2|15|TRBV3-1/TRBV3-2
CASSSPGQPNYGYTF
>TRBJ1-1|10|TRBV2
CASSFTEAFF
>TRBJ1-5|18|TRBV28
CASKRGLPIWSGNQPQHF
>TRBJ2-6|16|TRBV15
CATSSPLASGANVLTF
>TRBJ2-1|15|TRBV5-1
CASSLSGPNYNEQFF
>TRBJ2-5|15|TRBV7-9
CASSLAEGGPETQYF
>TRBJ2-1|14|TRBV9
CASSVVGEAYEQFF
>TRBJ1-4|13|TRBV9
CASSGPGGVELFF
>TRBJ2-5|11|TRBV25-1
CASGQQETQYF
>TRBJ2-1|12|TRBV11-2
CASSFSNNEQFF
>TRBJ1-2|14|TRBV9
CASIERRGDYGYTF
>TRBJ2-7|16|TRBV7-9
CASSGTSGRSSYEQYF